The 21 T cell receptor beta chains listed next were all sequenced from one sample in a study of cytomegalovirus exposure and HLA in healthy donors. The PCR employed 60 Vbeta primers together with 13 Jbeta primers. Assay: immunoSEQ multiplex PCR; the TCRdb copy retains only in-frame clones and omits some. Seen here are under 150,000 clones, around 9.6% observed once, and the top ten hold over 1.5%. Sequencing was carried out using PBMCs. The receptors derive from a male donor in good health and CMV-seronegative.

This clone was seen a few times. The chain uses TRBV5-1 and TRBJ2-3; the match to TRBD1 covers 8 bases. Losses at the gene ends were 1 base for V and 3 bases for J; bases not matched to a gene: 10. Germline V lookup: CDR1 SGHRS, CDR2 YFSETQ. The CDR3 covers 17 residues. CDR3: CASSLPGQGRRTDTQYF. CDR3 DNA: TGCGCCAGCAGCTTGCCTGGACAGGGACGGAGGACAGATACGCAGTATTTT.

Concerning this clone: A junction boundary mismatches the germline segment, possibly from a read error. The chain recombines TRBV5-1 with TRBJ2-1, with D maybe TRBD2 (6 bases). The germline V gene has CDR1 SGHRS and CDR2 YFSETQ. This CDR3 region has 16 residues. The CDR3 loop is CASSLGDWSSYNEQLF. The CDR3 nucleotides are TGCGCCAGCAGCTTGGGGGACTGGAGCTCCTACAATGAGCAGCTCTTC.

The CDR3 loop is CSVYSRLGTGLDTQYF. The CDR3 DNA reads as TGCAGCGTTTACTCGCGTCTGGGGACAGGGTTAGATACGCAGTATTTT. The rearrangement uses TRBV29-1 and TRBJ2-3; 9 nucleotides align to TRBD1. The germline V gene encodes CDR1 SQVTM and CDR2 ANQGSEA. The CDR3 covers 16 residues. The ends lost 5 bases at V and 5 bases at J; junction bases unmatched: 14.

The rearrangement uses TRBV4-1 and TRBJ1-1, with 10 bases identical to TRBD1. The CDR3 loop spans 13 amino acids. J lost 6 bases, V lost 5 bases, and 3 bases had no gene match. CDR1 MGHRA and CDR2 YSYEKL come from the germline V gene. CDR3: CASSKGQGSEAFF. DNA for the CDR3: TGCGCCAGCAGCAAGGGACAGGGGTCTGAAGCTTTCTTT.

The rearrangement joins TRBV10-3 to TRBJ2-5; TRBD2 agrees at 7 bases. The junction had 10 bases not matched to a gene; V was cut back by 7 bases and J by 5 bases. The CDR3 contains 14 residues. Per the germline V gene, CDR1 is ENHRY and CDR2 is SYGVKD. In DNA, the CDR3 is TGTGCCATCAAGGCGGGAGCGGACGGGGAGACCCAGTACTTC. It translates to CAIKAGADGETQYF.

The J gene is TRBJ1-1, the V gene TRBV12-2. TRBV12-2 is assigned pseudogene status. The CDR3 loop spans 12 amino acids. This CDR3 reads CASRPIRGTAFF. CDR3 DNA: TGTGCAAGTCGCCCCATTCGGGGGACGGCTTTCTTT.

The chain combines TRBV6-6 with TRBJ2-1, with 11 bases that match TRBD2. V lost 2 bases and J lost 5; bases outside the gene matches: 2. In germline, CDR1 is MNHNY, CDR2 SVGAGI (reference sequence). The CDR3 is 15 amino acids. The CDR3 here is CASSYPSGGHNEQFF. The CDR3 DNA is TGTGCCAGCAGTTACCCTAGCGGGGGGCACAATGAGCAGTTCTTC.

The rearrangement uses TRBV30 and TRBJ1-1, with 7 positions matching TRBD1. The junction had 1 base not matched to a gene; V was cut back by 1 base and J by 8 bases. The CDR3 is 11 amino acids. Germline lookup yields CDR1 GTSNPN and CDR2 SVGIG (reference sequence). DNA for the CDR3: TGTGCCTGGAGTGCACAGGGGGAAGCTTTCTTT. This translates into CAWSAQGEAFF.

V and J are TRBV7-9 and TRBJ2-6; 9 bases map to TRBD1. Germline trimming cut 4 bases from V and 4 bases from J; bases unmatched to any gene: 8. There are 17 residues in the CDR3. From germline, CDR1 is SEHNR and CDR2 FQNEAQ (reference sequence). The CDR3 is CASSSGTGRSGANVLTF. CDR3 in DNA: TGTGCCAGCAGCTCCGGGACAGGGAGGTCAGGGGCCAACGTCCTGACTTTC.

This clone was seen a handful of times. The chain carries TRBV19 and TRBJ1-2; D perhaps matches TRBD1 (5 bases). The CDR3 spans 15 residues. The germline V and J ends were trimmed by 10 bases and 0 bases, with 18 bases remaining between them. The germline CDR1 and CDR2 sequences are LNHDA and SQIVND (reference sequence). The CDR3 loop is CATFDWRGANYGYTF. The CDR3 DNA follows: TGTGCCACTTTCGACTGGAGGGGAGCTAACTATGGCTACACCTTC.

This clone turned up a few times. The CDR3 DNA is TGTGCCAGCAGCTTAGAGGGTTGGAGGGAAACGCAGTATTTT. It codes for CASSLEGWRETQYF. The chain is built from TRBV7-8 and TRBJ2-3, with D possibly matching TRBD2 (6 bases). Germline values: CDR1 SGHVS, CDR2 FQNEAQ. CDR3 size: 14 residues. Trimming shortened V by 1 base and J by 9 bases, and 14 bases separated the two germline ends.

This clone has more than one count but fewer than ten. This CDR3 reads CATSSEEGKLFF. As DNA, the CDR3 is TGTGCCACCAGCAGCGAGGAGGGAAAACTGTTTTTT. The rearrangement joins TRBV15 to TRBJ1-4; D gene ambiguous. Trimming shortened V by 3 bases and J by 10 bases, and 9 bases separated the two germline ends. Germline V gene data show CDR1 as LNHNV and CDR2 as YYDKDF (reference sequence). The CDR3 is made up of 12 amino acids.

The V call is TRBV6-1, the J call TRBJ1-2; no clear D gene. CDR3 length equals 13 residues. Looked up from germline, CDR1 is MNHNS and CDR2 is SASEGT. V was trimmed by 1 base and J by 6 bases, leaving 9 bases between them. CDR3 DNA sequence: TGTGCCAGCAGTGAAGGGCCCGTCGATGGCTACACCTTC. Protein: CASSEGPVDGYTF.

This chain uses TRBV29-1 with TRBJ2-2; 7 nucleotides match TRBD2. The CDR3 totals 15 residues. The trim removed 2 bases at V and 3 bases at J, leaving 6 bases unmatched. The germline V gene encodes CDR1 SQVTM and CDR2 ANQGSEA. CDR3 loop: CSVEPSGRDTGELFF. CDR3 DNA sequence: TGCAGCGTTGAACCCAGTGGGAGGGACACCGGGGAGCTGTTTTTT.

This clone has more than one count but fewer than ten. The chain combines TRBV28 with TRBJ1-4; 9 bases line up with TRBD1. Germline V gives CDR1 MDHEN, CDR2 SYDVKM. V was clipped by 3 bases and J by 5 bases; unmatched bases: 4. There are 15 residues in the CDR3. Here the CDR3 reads CASSFIGTGNEKLFF. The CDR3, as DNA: TGTGCCAGCAGTTTTATAGGGACAGGGAATGAAAAACTGTTTTTT. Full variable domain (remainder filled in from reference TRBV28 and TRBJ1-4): DVKVTQSSRYLVKRTGEKVFLECVQDMDHENMFWYRQDPGLGLRLIYFSYDVKMKEKGDIPEGYSVSREKKERFSLILESASTNQTSMYLCASSFIGTGNEKLFFGSGTQLSVL.

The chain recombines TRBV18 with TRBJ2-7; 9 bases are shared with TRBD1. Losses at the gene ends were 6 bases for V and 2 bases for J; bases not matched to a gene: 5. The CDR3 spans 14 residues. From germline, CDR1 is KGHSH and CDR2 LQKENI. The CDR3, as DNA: TGTGCCAGCTCTGCGGGACAGGGAACCTACGAGCAGTACTTC. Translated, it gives CASSAGQGTYEQYF.

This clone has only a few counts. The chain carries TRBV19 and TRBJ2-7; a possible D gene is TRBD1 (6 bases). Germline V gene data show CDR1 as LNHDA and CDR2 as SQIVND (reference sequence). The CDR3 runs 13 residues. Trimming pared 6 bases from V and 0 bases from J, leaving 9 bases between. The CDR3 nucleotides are TGTGCCAGTAGGTCCAGGGGCTCCTACGAGCAGTACTTC. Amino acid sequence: CASRSRGSYEQYF.

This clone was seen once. The CDR3 DNA sequence: TGTGCCAGCAGTTTGACGGGAGGCACAGATACGCAGTATTTT. Amino acid sequence: CASSLTGGTDTQYF. The genes are TRBV28 and TRBJ2-3, with D possibly being TRBD2 (6 bases). V was trimmed by 3 bases and J by 1 base, leaving 8 bases between them. The germline gives CDR1 MDHEN, CDR2 SYDVKM. This CDR3 has 14 amino acids.

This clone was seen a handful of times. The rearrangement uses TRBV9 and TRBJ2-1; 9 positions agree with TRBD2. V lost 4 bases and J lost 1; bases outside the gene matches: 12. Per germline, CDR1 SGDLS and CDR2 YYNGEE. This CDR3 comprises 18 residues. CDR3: CASSTRGGGVLSYNEQFF. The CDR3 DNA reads TGTGCCAGCAGCACTCGCGGCGGGGGGGTTCTTTCCTACAATGAGCAGTTCTTC.

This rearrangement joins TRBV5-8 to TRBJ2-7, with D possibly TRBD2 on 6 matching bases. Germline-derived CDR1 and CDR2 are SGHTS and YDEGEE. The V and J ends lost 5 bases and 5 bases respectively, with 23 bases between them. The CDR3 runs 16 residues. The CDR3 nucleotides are TGTGCCAGCAGTCTTTTCGGGACTCCCTATGGCGACGAGCAGTACTTC. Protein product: CASSLFGTPYGDEQYF.

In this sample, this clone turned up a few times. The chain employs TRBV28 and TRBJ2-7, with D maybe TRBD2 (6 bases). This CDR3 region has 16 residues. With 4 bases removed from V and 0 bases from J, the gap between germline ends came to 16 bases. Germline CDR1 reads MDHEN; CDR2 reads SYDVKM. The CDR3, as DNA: TGTGCCAGCAGTTCCATCCCCCGGAGGGGCTCCTACGAGCAGTACTTC. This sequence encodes CASSSIPRRGSYEQYF.